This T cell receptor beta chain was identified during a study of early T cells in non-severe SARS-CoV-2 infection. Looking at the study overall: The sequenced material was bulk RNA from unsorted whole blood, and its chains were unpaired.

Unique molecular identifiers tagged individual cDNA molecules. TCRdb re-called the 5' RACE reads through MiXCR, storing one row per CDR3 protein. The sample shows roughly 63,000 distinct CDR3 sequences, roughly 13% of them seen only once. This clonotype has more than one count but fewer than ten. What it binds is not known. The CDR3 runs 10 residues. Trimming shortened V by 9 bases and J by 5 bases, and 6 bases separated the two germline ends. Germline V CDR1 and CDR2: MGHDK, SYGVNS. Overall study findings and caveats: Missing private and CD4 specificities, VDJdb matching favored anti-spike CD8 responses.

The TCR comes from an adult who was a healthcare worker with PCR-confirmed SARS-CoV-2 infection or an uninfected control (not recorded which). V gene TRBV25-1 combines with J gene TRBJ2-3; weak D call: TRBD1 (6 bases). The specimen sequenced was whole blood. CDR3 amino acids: CARQGDTQYF. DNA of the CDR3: TGTGCCAGACAGGGAGATACGCAGTATTTT.